This TCR beta chain was recovered during a study of blood T cell repertoires in COVID-19. Assay: immunoSEQ multiplex PCR; the TCRdb copy retains only in-frame clones and omits some. The sample includes about 49,000 clones, around 86% seen only once; the top ten take approximately 20%. It was during active infection that Seattle patients were enrolled and then longitudinally followed. In this sample, this clone turned up a few times. V was cut by 2 bases and J by 7 bases, with 12 bases left in between. Per germline, CDR1 MNHNS and CDR2 SASEGT. This CDR3 region has 15 residues. The sequenced sample consisted of peripheral blood. The sequence was obtained from a woman of 80 years or more with COVID-19, enrolled during active disease. This chain links TRBV6-1 with TRBJ1-6; D is perhaps TRBD1 (6 bases). CDR3 residues: CASSEQGSRNSPLHF. The CDR3 nucleotides are TGTGCCAGCAGTGAACAGGGGAGTAGGAATTCACCCCTCCACTTT.